Below are 19 T cell receptor beta chains sequenced from a single sample in a study of shared clonotypes between healthy human individuals. Positive CCR7 selection of CD45RO-negative cells yielded the naive CD8 cells, and terminally differentiated effector memory CD45RA+ cells were excluded. The protocol was immunoSEQ multiplex PCR, while the TCRdb copy is restricted to in-frame clones and leaves out a portion. The repertoire consists of just over 2,000,000 clones, with approximately 95% occurring once and the leading ten covering around 1.1%. The sequenced material came from naive CD8+ T cells sorted from blood. These receptors were collected from a man aged 18 to 29 in good health.

The J gene is TRBJ2-5, the V gene TRBV28; D might be TRBD1 or TRBD2, each matching 5 bases. Trimming shortened V by 4 bases and J by 5 bases, and 14 bases separated the two germline ends. The CDR3 extends over 14 amino acids. Germline-derived CDR1 and CDR2 are MDHEN and SYDVKM. The CDR3 coding sequence is TGTGCCAGCAGTTATTTGTGGGGACGGGAGACCCAGTACTTC. It yields the protein CASSYLWGRETQYF.

The chain couples TRBV7-9 to TRBJ2-1, with 8 bases aligning to TRBD2. Germline trimming cut 1 base from V and 5 bases from J; bases unmatched to any gene: 4. The CDR3 runs to 15 residues. Germline V gives CDR1 SEHNR, CDR2 FQNEAQ (reference sequence). The CDR3 reads CASSLGTSGDNEQFF. The CDR3 DNA reads TGTGCCAGCAGCTTAGGTACTAGCGGAGACAATGAGCAGTTCTTC.

The chain combines TRBV10-2 with TRBJ2-7; D gene uncertain. The CDR3 consists of 13 residues. CDR1 is WSHSY, CDR2 SAAADI, per germline. V lost 6 bases to trimming and J lost 2 bases, with 11 bases between them. CDR3 loop: CASRGYGPYEQYF. The CDR3 DNA follows: TGCGCCAGCAGGGGCTACGGTCCCTACGAGCAGTACTTC.

The chain is built from TRBV11-2 and TRBJ2-1; D gene uncertain. Trimming stripped 6 bases from V and 9 bases from J, with 12 bases between. Germline-derived CDR1 and CDR2 are SGHAT and FQNNGV. The CDR3 length is 12 residues. CDR3 nucleotide sequence: TGTGCCAGCAGTCCACTCTCGGTTGAGCAGTTCTTC. Encoded protein: CASSPLSVEQFF.

The genes are TRBV5-8 and TRBJ2-7; TRBD2 agrees at 11 bases. The ends lost 4 bases at V and 2 bases at J; junction bases unmatched: 5. Looked up from germline, CDR1 is SGHTS and CDR2 is YDEGEE. The CDR3 has 15 residues. The CDR3: CASSPGTSGTYEQYF. In nucleotides, the CDR3 is TGTGCCAGCAGCCCAGGGACTAGCGGAACCTACGAGCAGTACTTC.

This rearrangement joins TRBV10-3 to TRBJ2-2; D not resolved. The germline V gene encodes CDR1 ENHRY and CDR2 SYGVKD. This CDR3 has 13 amino acids. Trimming took off 0 bases at V and 8 bases at J, with 7 bases between the two ends. The CDR3 DNA follows: TGTGCCATCAGTGAGTCTTTAAGAGGGGAGCTGTTTTTT. Amino acid sequence: CAISESLRGELFF.

The V and J genes are TRBV6-5 and TRBJ1-6; weak D call: TRBD1 (5 bases). Per the germline V gene, CDR1 is MNHEY and CDR2 is SVGAGI. The V end lost 6 bases, the J end lost 1 base, and 10 bases lay between the germline ends. The CDR3 has 15 residues. The CDR3 bases are TGTGCCAGCAGAGTCGGGGGGTCCTATAATTCACCCCTCCACTTT. Its protein product is CASRVGGSYNSPLHF.

V usage is TRBV29-1 and J usage is TRBJ2-1, with 12 bases aligning to TRBD2. The germline CDR1 and CDR2 sequences are SQVTM and ANQGSEA. After removal of 7 bases from V and 7 bases from J, the junction contained 8 bases not matched to a gene. This CDR3 is built from 14 residues. The CDR3: CSDSLAGGVNEQFF. Here the CDR3 DNA reads TGCAGCGATTCGCTAGCGGGAGGGGTAAATGAGCAGTTCTTC.

A single count supports this clone. The genes are TRBV27 and TRBJ1-1; D may be TRBD1 (6 bases). Trimming took off 2 bases at V and 5 bases at J, with 15 bases between the two ends. The CDR3 has 15 amino acids. Per the germline V gene, CDR1 is MNHEY and CDR2 is SMNVEV (reference sequence). The CDR3 sequence: CASSLTGGARTEAFF. The CDR3 DNA reads as TGTGCCAGCAGTTTAACGGGGGGCGCACGAACTGAAGCTTTCTTT.

The chain is built from TRBV7-9 and TRBJ2-1, with D possibly being TRBD2 (6 bases). The V gene's germline CDR1 is SEHNR and CDR2 FQNEAQ (reference sequence). The CDR3 covers 14 residues. Deletions cut 0 bases from V and 7 bases from J, with 10 bases between. The CDR3 DNA reads as TGTGCCAGCAGCTTAGCGGGAGGCGTAAATGAGCAGTTCTTC. It encodes CASSLAGGVNEQFF.

This clone has just one count. J is TRBJ2-1 and V is TRBV9; 9 bases line up with TRBD2. The V segment lost 4 bases and the J segment 7 bases; nucleotides outside the gene matches: 6. The CDR3 consists of 14 residues. CDR1 and CDR2 (germline): SGDLS, YYNGEE. The CDR3 sequence: CASSPGGGANEQFF. The CDR3 DNA is TGTGCCAGCAGCCCCGGCGGGGGGGCTAATGAGCAGTTCTTC.

Worth noting for this clone: Other DNA sequences from this sample encode an identical CDR3 as well. The DNA for the CDR3 is TGTGCCTGGGGGCCAGGCTACGAGCAGTACTTC. Protein: CAWGPGYEQYF. The chain links TRBV30 to TRBJ2-7, with unresolved D. In germline, CDR1 is GTSNPN, CDR2 SVGIG (reference sequence). Trimming removed 5 bases from V and 3 bases from J, with 8 bases in between. The CDR3 is made up of 11 amino acids.

The rearrangement uses TRBV19 and TRBJ2-7, with a weak D call TRBD1 (6 bases). The CDR3 loop spans 15 amino acids. Germline V CDR1 and CDR2: LNHDA, SQIVND (reference sequence). Trimming stripped 0 bases from V and 0 bases from J, with 9 bases between. The chain's CDR3 is CASSIDLDSSYEQYF. The DNA for the CDR3 is TGTGCCAGTAGTATAGATTTGGACAGCTCCTACGAGCAGTACTTC. The full variable domain, its missing parts supplied by reference TRBV19 and TRBJ2-7, is DGGITQSPKYLFRKEGQNVTLSCEQNLNHDAMYWYRQDPGQGLRLIYYSQIVNDFQKGDIAEGYSVSREKKESFPLTVTSAQKNPTAFYLCASSIDLDSSYEQYFGPGTRLTVT.

The rearrangement uses TRBV6-1 and TRBJ2-2, with 8 positions matching TRBD2. The CDR3 covers 16 residues. Germline assignment: CDR1 MNHNS and CDR2 SASEGT. V was pared by 2 bases and J by 2 bases, with 4 bases of the junction left unmatched. CDR3 region: CASSEFRTSNTGELFF. DNA for the CDR3: TGTGCCAGCAGTGAATTTCGGACTAGCAACACCGGGGAGCTGTTTTTT.

The chain carries TRBV5-4 and TRBJ2-5; 9 nucleotides agree with TRBD2. Trimming at V came to 4 bases and at J to 4 bases, leaving 8 bases not matched to a gene. The V gene's germline CDR1 is SGHNT and CDR2 YYREEE (reference sequence). The CDR3 loop spans 15 amino acids. CDR3 sequence reads: CASSPLAGVTETQYF. The CDR3 DNA sequence: TGTGCCAGCAGCCCTTTAGCGGGGGTGACAGAGACCCAGTACTTC.

J is TRBJ2-1 and V is TRBV30; a possible D gene is TRBD2 (5 bases). This CDR3 spans 14 amino acids. In germline, CDR1 is GTSNPN, CDR2 SVGIG (reference sequence). The V end lost 0 bases, the J end lost 7 bases, and 13 bases lay between the germline ends. As DNA, the CDR3 is TGTGCCTGGAGTGTCCGGGGAATCGGGAATGAGCAGTTCTTC. This translates into CAWSVRGIGNEQFF.

V and J are TRBV7-2 and TRBJ1-1; D uncertain. The germline CDR1 and CDR2 sequences are SGHTA and FQGNSA. This CDR3 spans 14 amino acids. The germline V and J ends were trimmed by 8 bases and 4 bases, with 17 bases remaining between them. CDR3 loop: CASLDGEITTEAFF. Here the CDR3 DNA reads TGTGCCAGCCTGGATGGCGAGATTACCACTGAAGCTTTCTTT.

V and J are TRBV29-1 and TRBJ2-2; a possible D gene is TRBD2 (6 bases). From germline, CDR1 is SQVTM and CDR2 ANQGSEA. V lost 6 bases to trimming and J lost 7 bases, with 12 bases between them. This CDR3 comprises 12 residues. CDR3 nucleotides: TGCAGCGTACCATTAGCGGTCGGGGAGCTGTTTTTT. Encoded protein: CSVPLAVGELFF.

The chain is built from TRBV10-3 and TRBJ2-3, with a possible D match to TRBD2 (6 bases). The CDR3 runs to 15 residues. Trimming shortened V by 5 bases and J by 6 bases, and 18 bases separated the two germline ends. The germline V gene has CDR1 ENHRY and CDR2 SYGVKD. The CDR3, as DNA: TGTGCCATCAGTCAACCTAGCGCCCCTGGGGATACGCAGTATTTT. It translates to CAISQPSAPGDTQYF.